One and the same sample provided the 9 T cell receptor beta chains below, sequenced in a study of blood T cell repertoires in COVID-19. The data were produced by immunoSEQ multiplex PCR, yet TCRdb's version contains in-frame clones alone and is incomplete. Of approximately 110,000 clones listed, approximately 86% are singletons. Sequenced input: peripheral blood. The receptors stem from a woman between 50 and 59 years old with active or convalescent COVID-19.

The chain is built from TRBV28 and TRBJ2-7; D possibly corresponds to TRBD2 (6 bases). Trimming left V 5 bases short and J 0 bases short, with 14 bases between. This CDR3 comprises 15 residues. Germline values: CDR1 MDHEN, CDR2 SYDVKM. CDR3 residues: CASSTVGGNSYEQYF. For the CDR3, the DNA is TGTGCCAGCAGTACGGTTGGGGGGAACTCCTACGAGCAGTACTTC.

The table lists this clone with a few counts. The rearrangement uses TRBV7-2 and TRBJ2-3; a weak D match, TRBD2 (5 bases). V lost 5 bases to trimming and J lost 6 bases, with 15 bases between them. This CDR3 is 14 amino acids long. Looked up from germline, CDR1 is SGHTA and CDR2 is FQGNSA. The chain's CDR3 is CASSEASSPDTQYF. For the CDR3, the DNA is TGTGCCAGCAGCGAAGCTTCTAGCCCGGATACGCAGTATTTT.

The rearrangement joins TRBV6-5 to TRBJ2-3; D is ambiguous. Germline CDR1 reads MNHEY; CDR2 reads SVGAGI. V lost 0 bases, J lost 2 bases, and 3 bases lay in between. This CDR3 spans 13 amino acids. The CDR3 spells CASSYSHTDTQYF. For the CDR3, the DNA is TGTGCCAGCAGTTACTCACACACAGATACGCAGTATTTT.

The V gene is TRBV2, the J gene TRBJ1-1, with a tentative D call TRBD1 (6 bases). The CDR3 has 14 residues. V shed 6 bases and J shed 1 base, with 12 bases lying between them. Germline CDR1 and CDR2: SNHLY and FYNNEI. CDR3 nucleotide sequence: TGTGCCAGCAGCACACAGGGTTCGAACACTGAAGCTTTCTTT. Its protein is CASSTQGSNTEAFF.

The V call is TRBV4-3, the J call TRBJ2-2; tentatively, D is TRBD2 (6 bases). The CDR3 covers 20 residues. Germline V CDR1 and CDR2: LGHNA, YSLEER. V gave up 0 bases and J gave up 5 bases, with 25 bases separating them. The CDR3 DNA reads as TGCGCCAGCAGCCAAGATGTTGACTTAGCTGGGGTTGGGGGGACCGGGGAGCTGTTTTTT. Its protein product is CASSQDVDLAGVGGTGELFF.

This clone was seen a single time. The CDR3 loop reads CASSSQNRRQYF. Here the CDR3 DNA reads TGTGCCAGCAGCTCTCAAAACAGGCGGCAGTACTTC. The chain employs TRBV7-2 and TRBJ2-7; tentatively, D is TRBD1 (5 bases). CDR3 length: 12 amino acids. V lost 4 bases and J lost 9, with 13 bases in between. Germline V gives CDR1 SGHTA, CDR2 FQGNSA.

The chain employs TRBV27 and TRBJ2-3, with D maybe TRBD2 (6 bases). The V end lost 2 bases, the J end lost 2 bases, and 23 bases lay between the germline ends. CDR3 length: 19 amino acids. Germline V CDR1 and CDR2: MNHEY, SMNVEV (reference sequence). CDR3 amino acids: CASSLAPRWRGGHTDTQYF. CDR3 nucleotides: TGTGCCAGCAGTTTAGCCCCCCGGTGGAGGGGAGGTCACACAGATACGCAGTATTTT.

The V and J genes are TRBV5-4 and TRBJ1-2; D unclear. V lost 1 base and J 4 bases, leaving 8 bases between the germline ends. Germline CDR1 SGHNT, CDR2 YYREEE (reference sequence). The CDR3 length is 13 residues. The CDR3 DNA sequence: TGTGCCAGCAGCTTGAACAGAGTCTATGGCTACACCTTC. This translates into CASSLNRVYGYTF.

The chain couples TRBV6-1 to TRBJ2-2; 8 bases fit TRBD1. Germline values: CDR1 MNHNS, CDR2 SASEGT. The CDR3 length is 16 residues. Unmatched junction bases numbered 4, after V lost 2 bases and J lost 2 bases. For the CDR3, the DNA is TGTGCCAGCAGTGAATACGACAGGGGAAACACCGGGGAGCTGTTTTTT. Encoded protein: CASSEYDRGNTGELFF.